The 14 T cell receptor beta chains presented below share a single source sample, sequenced in a study of OX40 agonist ivuxolimab in advanced cancers. Measured with immunoSEQ multiplex PCR; TCRdb has only the in-frame clones, and not every one. The sample has roughly 19,000 clones, around 83% seen once; the top ten hold roughly 10%. The material sequenced was CD4+ or CD8+ T cells sorted from blood, taken in a trial of the OX40 agonist ivuxolimab. The receptors shown here come from an adult with an advanced solid tumor such as melanoma, head and neck, liver or kidney cancer.

The chain carries TRBV5-4 and TRBJ2-1; D remains unclear. Germline V CDR1 and CDR2: SGHNT, YYREEE (reference sequence). Trimming pared 4 bases from V and 7 bases from J, leaving 6 bases between. This CDR3 region has 11 residues. CDR3 in amino acids: CASSPGNEQFF. CDR3 nucleotide sequence: TGTGCCAGCAGCCCCGGGAATGAGCAGTTCTTC.

This clone was seen more than once but under ten times. The same CDR3 can be traced to other DNA sequences in this sample. Here the CDR3 reads CSARNTEAFF. Here the CDR3 DNA reads TGCAGTGCTAGGAATACTGAAGCTTTCTTT. The rearrangement joins TRBV20-1 to TRBJ1-1, with D hard to call. The CDR3 sequence is 10 residues long. The ends were cut back, 3 bases at V and 5 bases at J, with 4 bases in the middle. The V gene's germline CDR1 is DFQATT and CDR2 SNEGSKA (reference sequence).

The V gene is TRBV29-1, the J gene TRBJ1-2; 8 bases fit TRBD1. With 7 bases clipped from V and 5 bases from J, the junction kept 6 bases outside the gene matches. The length of the CDR3 is 12 residues. Germline V lookup: CDR1 SQVTM, CDR2 ANQGSEA. CDR3 region: CSGGQGGYGYTF. The CDR3 DNA is TGCAGCGGTGGACAGGGTGGGTATGGCTACACCTTC. The whole variable domain, remainder taken from reference TRBV29-1 and TRBJ1-2, is SAVISQKPSRDICQRGTSLTIQCQVDSQVTMMFWYRQQPGQSLTLIATANQGSEATYESGFVIDKFPISRPNLTFSTLTVSNMSPEDSSIYLCSGGQGGYGYTFGSGTRLTVV.

The chain has TRBV9 and TRBJ1-2; D perhaps matches TRBD1 (6 bases). CDR1 is SGDLS and CDR2 is YYNGEE in the germline V gene. V lost 3 bases and J lost 2, with 14 bases in between. This CDR3 has 15 residues. This CDR3 reads CASSGAPGANYGYTF. The DNA of the CDR3 is TGTGCCAGCAGCGGAGCCCCGGGGGCGAACTATGGCTACACCTTC.

This chain links TRBV9 with TRBJ2-2, with 10 nucleotides matching TRBD2. The CDR3 length is 16 residues. Germline-derived CDR1 and CDR2 are SGDLS and YYNGEE. With V trimmed by 0 bases and J by 5 bases, 4 bases remained unmatched. CDR3 region: CASSVASGSNTGELFF. CDR3 sequence (DNA): TGTGCCAGCAGCGTAGCTAGCGGGAGTAATACCGGGGAGCTGTTTTTT.

Only one count was recorded for this clone. The chain links TRBV7-8 to TRBJ1-1, with 11 bases fitting TRBD1. The J segment lost 4 bases and the V segment lost 5 bases, leaving 9 bases of the junction unmatched. Germline CDR1 is SGHVS and CDR2 is FQNEAQ. This CDR3 comprises 16 residues. CDR3 amino acids: CASSTGTGGTFTEAFF. The CDR3 region has the DNA TGTGCCAGCAGCACCGGGACAGGGGGAACGTTCACTGAAGCTTTCTTT.

The rearrangement joins TRBV13 to TRBJ2-7, with D uncertain. Germline V gives CDR1 PRHDT, CDR2 FYEKMQ (reference sequence). The CDR3 extends over 11 amino acids. V was shortened by 4 bases and J by 13 bases, with 14 bases between the two germline ends. The CDR3 sequence is CASSSIETIYF. The CDR3 DNA sequence: TGTGCCAGCAGCTCCATCGAGACGATTTACTTC.

The CDR3 sequence: CASRGGASGLYF. For the CDR3, the DNA is TGTGCCAGCAGGGGTGGGGCTAGCGGGCTGTACTTC. V and J are TRBV27 and TRBJ2-7; TRBD2 agrees at 8 bases. This CDR3 is 12 amino acids long. The J segment lost 12 bases and the V segment lost 6 bases, leaving 10 bases of the junction unmatched. CDR1 and CDR2 (germline): MNHEY, SMNVEV (reference sequence).

This clone was observed once. The rearrangement uses TRBV19 and TRBJ2-1, with no clear D. The length of the CDR3 is 15 residues. Germline V gene lookup returns CDR1 LNHDA and CDR2 SQIVND (reference sequence). Trimming cost V 3 bases and J 2 bases, with 11 bases left between them. CDR3 nucleotides: TGTGCCAGTAGTATTGAGCGCTACACCTACAATGAGCAGTTCTTC. Protein: CASSIERYTYNEQFF.

The rearrangement uses TRBV7-9 and TRBJ2-7; 8 bases line up with TRBD2. Per germline, CDR1 SEHNR and CDR2 FQNEAQ (reference sequence). J lost 2 bases, V lost 4 bases, and 4 bases had no gene match. This CDR3 region has 14 residues. The CDR3 nucleotides are TGTGCCAGCAGCTATAGCGGGAAGGCCTACGAGCAGTACTTC. Translated: CASSYSGKAYEQYF. Full variable domain (outside the CDR3, taken from reference TRBV7-9 and TRBJ2-7): DTGVSQNPRHKITKRGQNVTFRCDPISEHNRLYWYRQTLGQGPEFLTYFQNEAQLEKSRLLSDRFSAERPKGSFSTLEIQRTEQGDSAMYLCASSYSGKAYEQYFGPGTRLTVT.

The chain uses TRBV15 and TRBJ1-3, with no clear D. Trimming took 0 bases from V and 0 from J, leaving 12 bases between them. This CDR3 spans 17 amino acids. In germline, CDR1 is LNHNV, CDR2 YYDKDF (reference sequence). CDR3 sequence: CATSRDLVQLSGNTIYF. The CDR3 nucleotides are TGTGCCACCAGCAGAGATCTCGTCCAGCTCTCTGGAAACACCATATATTTT.

This clone has only a few counts. V and J are TRBV9 and TRBJ1-1; 7 bases match TRBD1. V dropped 3 bases and J dropped 0; count of bases not matched to a gene: 5. The CDR3 loop spans 15 amino acids. Germline V gives CDR1 SGDLS, CDR2 YYNGEE. CDR3 residues: CASSASTGLNTEAFF. For the CDR3, the DNA is TGTGCCAGCAGCGCCTCGACAGGGTTGAACACTGAAGCTTTCTTT.

V is TRBV27 and J is TRBJ2-2; D unresolved. Trimming left V 3 bases short and J 1 base short, with 6 bases between. There are 14 residues in the CDR3. Per germline, CDR1 MNHEY and CDR2 SMNVEV (reference sequence). The CDR3 DNA reads TGTGCCAGCAGTTTGAGTCAGAACACCGGGGAGCTGTTTTTT. Its translation: CASSLSQNTGELFF.

The chain employs TRBV27 and TRBJ1-1; possible D gene TRBD1, 6 bases. V was pared by 6 bases and J by 5 bases, with 19 bases between. This CDR3 comprises 15 residues. Germline CDR1 reads MNHEY; CDR2 reads SMNVEV (reference sequence). As DNA, the CDR3 is TGTGCCAGCAGCCTTAAACCCGGGACACCGACTGAAGCTTTCTTT. It is translated as CASSLKPGTPTEAFF.